This T cell receptor (beta chain) originates from a study of blood T cell repertoires in COVID-19 (dated by TCRdb to the early 2020s). About the investigation overall: The collaborator samples originated in the United States, Italy and Spain and spanned the acute and convalescent phases of COVID-19. The material from the prospective study consisted of cDNA or gDNA derived from T cells, B-cell-depleted T cells, or PBMCs. Deeply sampled blood TCRbeta repertoires from subjects exposed to, actively infected with, or recovered from COVID-19 were included in the dataset. The repertoires were made available in a free public database intended to serve as a resource for research on the immune response to SARS-CoV-2. The samples were drawn from two sources: the first 160 participants of the ongoing ImmuneRACE study, and 1,200 or so subjects contributed by 6 global collaborators. Nearly every sample came with metadata listing a de-identified subject ID, COVID-19 status, age in years and sex. Where available, HLA class I and class II types were obtained from metadata supplied by the sample provider rather than from assay-based typing.

The full study reports these points: How much clinical and demographic metadata was included differed by source and by participant, and the metadata was provided uncurated.

Details on this clone: The antigen it recognizes is unknown. It has no much larger one-base neighbor in the sample; base qualities were not kept.

Samples from volunteer blood donors who had recovered from COVID-19 were contributed by a second Seattle source. Each collaborating institution followed its own protocols to collect whole blood in K2EDTA tubes. For TCRbeta analysis, collaborators shipped samples in one of three forms: frozen whole blood, isolated PBMCs, or DNA extracted from either of those sample types. CDR1 and CDR2, per the germline V gene, are MGHDK and SYGVNS. The trim is 5 bases for V and 4 bases for J, with a gap of 18 bases between the germline ends. The CDR3 runs 16 residues from the cysteine to the phenylalanine. The kept DNA is CDR3 alone, 48 bases in frame from the first base. TCRbeta CDR3 regions were amplified from genomic DNA by means of the immunoSEQ Assay, a bias-controlled multiplex PCR. Per the authors' processing: Within the assay, amplification of reference gene primers was used to estimate how many nucleated cells each sample contained. Sequence reads were collapsed and filtered to measure the absolute abundance of every unique TCRbeta CDR3 rearrangement. For each sample, productive Simpson clonality was calculated as the square root of Simpson's diversity index over productive rearrangements. TCRdb took this table from immuneACCESS and kept in-frame rearrangements with V and J called. Such tables lack part of the clones; where checked against another copy, unresolved V genes explain under half of the gap, and the rest is unexplained. V, J and clone size reflect that table, while D and trimming were determined from the DNA. The sample table records a few hundred thousand clones; roughly 89% of these occur just once. The ten largest clonotypes hold around 4.6% of the sample.

The source is a woman in her 40s who had recovered from COVID-19. The receptor chain draws on TRBV25-1 and TRBJ2-1; a tentative D call is TRBD2 (6 bases match). Sequencing was performed on peripheral blood. CDR3 loop: CASSPQRTTAYNEQFF. Read as DNA, the sequence is TGTGCCAGCAGTCCCCAAAGGACTACCGCATACAATGAGCAGTTCTTC.